These 5 T cell receptor beta chains share one sample of origin, sequenced in a study of cytomegalovirus exposure and HLA in healthy donors. The primer mix had 60 Vbeta and 13 Jbeta primers. Only in-frame clones appear in the TCRdb table, and some are missing; sequencing was by immunoSEQ multiplex PCR. The sample carries around 86,000 clones, 7.6% recorded once. Sequencing was carried out using PBMCs. These receptor sequences come from a man over 45 in good health and CMV-seronegative.

This sequence joins TRBV4-1 and TRBJ1-2; weak D call: TRBD1 (5 bases). CDR1 MGHRA and CDR2 YSYEKL come from the germline V gene. The length of the CDR3 is 17 residues. Trimming took 1 base from V and 0 from J, leaving 15 bases between them. The DNA of the CDR3 is TGCGCCAGCAGCCAAGGAGAGACAGTGACCGCTAACTATGGCTACACCTTC. Translating it yields CASSQGETVTANYGYTF.

The J gene is TRBJ1-5, the V gene TRBV9, with 7 bases that match TRBD1. Germline V gene lookup returns CDR1 SGDLS and CDR2 YYNGEE. This CDR3 is built from 21 residues. After removal of 0 bases from V and 0 bases from J, the junction contained 18 bases not matched to a gene. The CDR3 nucleotides read TGTGCCAGCAGCGTAGAGGGAGATAGGGGGCGGAGGGTCTATAGCAATCAGCCCCAGCATTTT. Translation gives CASSVEGDRGRRVYSNQPQHF.

This clone was observed a few times. The rearrangement links TRBV9 to TRBJ2-3, with 9 bases fitting TRBD1. J lost 6 bases, V lost 2 bases, and 1 base had no gene match. The CDR3 loop spans 13 amino acids. CDR1 is SGDLS, CDR2 YYNGEE, per germline. The CDR3 DNA follows: TGTGCCAGCAGCGTCGGGACAGGGGATACGCAGTATTTT. It is translated as CASSVGTGDTQYF.

The CDR3 DNA follows: TGTGCCTGGAGTCTTATAATCGGGGAGGAAGCTTTCTTT. It codes for CAWSLIIGEEAFF. This rearrangement joins TRBV30 to TRBJ1-1; D gene unclear. Germline loops: CDR1 GTSNPN, CDR2 SVGIG (reference sequence). The CDR3 spans 13 residues. Trimming took off 2 bases at V and 8 bases at J, with 15 bases between the two ends.

The V gene is TRBV7-8, the J gene TRBJ1-2; possible D gene TRBD1, 5 bases. Germline assignment: CDR1 SGHVS and CDR2 FQNEAQ. CDR3 size: 14 residues. V lost 5 bases, J lost 7 bases, and 17 bases lay in between. CDR3 bases: TGTGCCAGCAGCCTTGAACTTCCGACAGCTGGCTACACCTTC. It specifies CASSLELPTAGYTF.